This record looks at one T cell receptor (beta chain) sequence and its context. The source of the sample is a study of blood T cell repertoires in COVID-19. Study at large: COVID-19 samples collected from the United States, Italy and Spain covered acute and convalescent phases. PBMCs, B-cell-depleted T cells, or T cells were the source of the cDNA or gDNA that made up the material.

Germline V lookup: CDR1 SGHNT, CDR2 YYREEE (reference sequence). The CDR3 has 17 residues. Trimming cost V 2 bases and J 4 bases, with 18 bases left between them. Repertoires were generated with immunoSEQ multiplex PCR, while TCRdb's copy carries only in-frame clones and drops some. The sample yields approximately 59,000 clones, 89% seen once. The chain combines TRBV5-4 with TRBJ2-2; tentative D call: TRBD1 (5 bases). The receptor's source is a human donor in a cohort sampled during active COVID-19. The sequenced sample was peripheral blood. In DNA form, the CDR3 reads TGTGCCAGCAGCTTAGGATCAGGGCAGATGGGCACCGGGGAGCTGTTTTTT. This sequence encodes CASSLGSGQMGTGELFF.